The entry below describes one T cell receptor beta chain. The antigen remains undetermined. The CDR3 sequence is 15 residues long. Germline V gene data show CDR1 as MDHEN and CDR2 as SYDVKM. The V segment lost 5 bases and the J segment 6 bases; nucleotides outside the gene matches: 6. The sample belongs to a study of Ad26.COV2.S vaccination and SARS-CoV-2 variants. Described treatment: some 19 received Ad26.COV2.S at low or high dose, single or two shots; 5 received placebo; per-sample allocation not given. Collection of the samples took place on day 63 after the first injection of vaccine or placebo. Libraries were prepared by immunoSEQ multiplex PCR; TCRdb keeps only in-frame clonotypes and omits some of them. The table shows 440,000 or so clones, with 90% occurring only once. Broader study findings: TCR breadth and depth analyses may have underestimated total T cell responses.

This clonotype originated in a person aged 18 to 65 who received the Ad26.COV2.S COVID-19 vaccine or a placebo. The chain couples TRBV28 to TRBJ2-1; 11 bases agree with TRBD2. Specimen: peripheral blood, collected in a trial of Ad26.COV2.S vaccine versus placebo. CDR3 coding DNA: TGTGCCAGCAGTCCTAGCGGGAGGTCCCCCAATGAGCAGTTCTTC. As protein: CASSPSGRSPNEQFF.